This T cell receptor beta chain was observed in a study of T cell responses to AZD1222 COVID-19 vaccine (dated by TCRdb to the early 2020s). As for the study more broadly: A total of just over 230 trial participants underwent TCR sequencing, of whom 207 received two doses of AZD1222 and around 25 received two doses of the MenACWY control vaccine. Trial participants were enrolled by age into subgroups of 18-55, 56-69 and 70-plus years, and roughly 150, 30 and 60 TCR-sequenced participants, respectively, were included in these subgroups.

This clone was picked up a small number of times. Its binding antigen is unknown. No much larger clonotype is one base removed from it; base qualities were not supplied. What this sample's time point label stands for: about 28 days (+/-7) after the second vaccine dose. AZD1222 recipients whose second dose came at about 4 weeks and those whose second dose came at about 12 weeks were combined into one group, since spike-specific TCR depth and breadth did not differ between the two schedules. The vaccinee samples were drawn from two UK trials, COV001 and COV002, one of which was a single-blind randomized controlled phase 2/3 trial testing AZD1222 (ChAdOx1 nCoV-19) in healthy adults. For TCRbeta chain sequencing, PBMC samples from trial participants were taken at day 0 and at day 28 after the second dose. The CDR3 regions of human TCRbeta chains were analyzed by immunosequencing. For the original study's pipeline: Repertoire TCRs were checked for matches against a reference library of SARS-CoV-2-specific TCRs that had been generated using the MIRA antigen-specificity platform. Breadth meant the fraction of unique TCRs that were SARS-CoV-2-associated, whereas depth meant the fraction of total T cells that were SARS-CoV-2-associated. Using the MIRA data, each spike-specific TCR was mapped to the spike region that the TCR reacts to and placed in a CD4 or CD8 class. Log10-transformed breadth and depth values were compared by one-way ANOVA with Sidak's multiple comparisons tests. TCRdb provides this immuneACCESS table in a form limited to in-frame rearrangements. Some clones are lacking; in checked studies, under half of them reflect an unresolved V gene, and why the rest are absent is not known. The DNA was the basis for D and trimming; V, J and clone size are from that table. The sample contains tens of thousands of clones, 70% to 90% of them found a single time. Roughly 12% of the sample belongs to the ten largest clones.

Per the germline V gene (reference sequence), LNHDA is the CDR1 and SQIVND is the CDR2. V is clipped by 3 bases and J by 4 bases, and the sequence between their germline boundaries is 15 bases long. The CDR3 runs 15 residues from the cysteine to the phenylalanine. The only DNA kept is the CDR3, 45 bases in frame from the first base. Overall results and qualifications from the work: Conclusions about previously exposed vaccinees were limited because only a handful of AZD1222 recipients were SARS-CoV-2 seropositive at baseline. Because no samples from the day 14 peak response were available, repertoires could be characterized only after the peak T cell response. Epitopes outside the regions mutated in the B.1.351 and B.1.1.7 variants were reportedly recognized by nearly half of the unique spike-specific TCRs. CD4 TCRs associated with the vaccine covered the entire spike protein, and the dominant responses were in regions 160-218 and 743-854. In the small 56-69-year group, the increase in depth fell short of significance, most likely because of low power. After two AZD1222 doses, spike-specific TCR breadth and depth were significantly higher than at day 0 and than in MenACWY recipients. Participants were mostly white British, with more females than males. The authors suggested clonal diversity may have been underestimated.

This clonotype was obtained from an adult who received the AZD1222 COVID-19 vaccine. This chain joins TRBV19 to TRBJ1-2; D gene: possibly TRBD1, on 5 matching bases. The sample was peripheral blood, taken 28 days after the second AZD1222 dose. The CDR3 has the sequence CASSMGQVRGYGYTF. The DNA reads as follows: TGTGCCAGTAGTATGGGGCAGGTTCGGGGCTATGGCTACACCTTC.